This T cell receptor (beta chain) was recorded in a study of T cells after yellow fever vaccination. This clonotype was detected ten times or more. Its matching antigen is unknown. CDR1 is SGHRS and CDR2 is YFSETQ in the germline V gene. The length of the CDR3 is 14 residues. V lost 0 bases and J lost 8, with 12 bases in between. Using its own MiXCR run on the 5' RACE reads, TCRdb lists one record per CDR3 protein. The sample has some 32,000 distinct CDR3 sequences, approximately 4% seen once. Study-level results: It was the secondary response that reached its peak faster, day 5 versus 15, but it was weaker.

The sample was CD8+ T cells sorted from PBMCs, taken 5 days after the yellow fever booster vaccination. This TCR was sampled from a man aged 30 to 45 who received the YFV17D yellow fever vaccine. The rearrangement joins TRBV5-1 to TRBJ2-1, with D hard to call. The CDR3 region is CASSLGTGLDEQFF. CDR3 DNA sequence: TGCGCCAGCAGCTTGGGGACCGGATTGGATGAGCAGTTCTTC.